This T cell receptor beta chain was identified during a study of shared clonotypes between healthy human individuals. Study in general: Three CD4 naive, three CD4 memory, two CD8 naive and one CD8 memory plate were used per donor.

The trim removed 6 bases at V and 5 bases at J, leaving 13 bases unmatched. The CDR3 loop spans 17 amino acids. The germline V gene encodes CDR1 SEHNR and CDR2 FQNEAQ (reference sequence). Concerning this clone: Its target is not known.

The authors loaded around 190 ng DNA, 30,000 to 35,000 T cell genomes, into sorted-subset replicate PCRs. As handled by the study authors: With immunoSEQ giving junction-only sequences and no quality scores, filtering differed. Data came from immunoSEQ multiplex PCR; TCRdb stores just in-frame clones and leaves some out. V and J calls and clone size are copied from that table; D and trimming were computed from the DNA. The sample records fewer than 100,000 clones, roughly two thirds being singletons. Overall study results and limits: The diversity represented, both genetic and in exposure history, was limited by few donors.

The TCR comes from a man younger than 40 in good health. V is TRBV7-9 and J is TRBJ2-3, with 11 bases fitting TRBD2. The sequenced sample consisted of memory CD8+ T cells sorted from blood. Described subset: CD45RO+ cells pooled with CCR7-negative TemRA cells. CDR3 amino acids: CASRAGLAGLLGDTQYF. Here the CDR3 DNA reads TGTGCCAGCAGGGCAGGACTAGCGGGCCTTCTTGGAGATACGCAGTATTTT.